This T cell receptor beta chain was profiled in a study of T cell responses to AZD1222 COVID-19 vaccine (dated by TCRdb to about 2021). For the wider study: A total of approximately 230 trial participants underwent TCR sequencing, of whom about 210 received two doses of AZD1222 and about 25 received two doses of the MenACWY control vaccine. Trial participants were enrolled by age into subgroups of 18-55, 56-69 and 70-plus years, and around 150, 28 and 57 TCR-sequenced participants, respectively, were included in these subgroups. Study-level results and caveats: Only a handful of AZD1222 recipients were SARS-CoV-2 seropositive at baseline, limiting conclusions about previously exposed vaccinees. The 56-69-year group was small, and its depth increase did not reach significance, likely because of low power. Vaccine-associated CD4 TCRs spanned the whole spike protein, with dominant responses in regions 160-218 and 743-854. Spike-specific TCR breadth and depth rose significantly after two AZD1222 doses compared with day 0 and with MenACWY recipients. Most participants were white British and females outnumbered males, and the authors suggested that clonal diversity may have been underestimated. Because no samples from the day 14 peak response were available, repertoires could be characterized only after the peak T cell response. Reportedly, almost half of the unique spike-specific TCRs recognized epitopes lying outside the regions that are mutated in the B.1.351 and B.1.1.7 variants.

The CDR3 regions of human TCRbeta chains were analyzed by immunosequencing. The original pipeline was this. Repertoire TCRs were checked for matches against a reference library of SARS-CoV-2-specific TCRs that had been generated using the MIRA antigen-specificity platform. Breadth was defined as the fraction of unique TCRs that were SARS-CoV-2-associated. Depth was defined as the fraction of total T cells that were SARS-CoV-2-associated. Using the MIRA data, every spike-specific TCR was mapped to the spike region that the TCR reacted to and assigned to either a CD4 or a CD8 class. Log10-transformed breadth and depth values were compared by one-way ANOVA with Sidak's multiple comparisons tests. In TCRdb, the immuneACCESS table is reduced to in-frame sequences with V and J assigned. These tables do not hold every clone; where another copy was compared, an unresolved V gene accounts for under half, and the others remain unexplained. V and J calls and clone size are given by that table; D and trimming were obtained from the DNA. The sample profile shows about 150,000 clones; 90% of them were found once. In total, the top ten clones hold 5% to 6.5% of the sample.

CDR1 is given as MGHDK and CDR2 as SYGVNS, both from the germline V gene. The CDR3 spans 14 residues, from the cysteine through the phenylalanine. Only CDR3 DNA is held: 42 bases, read in frame from base 1. V sheds 2 bases and J sheds 6 bases, leaving 14 bases between their ends. The meaning of the sample's time point label: about 28 days (+/-7) after the second vaccine dose. AZD1222 recipients given second doses at about 4 weeks or at about 12 weeks were pooled, since spike-specific TCR depth and breadth were not found to differ between the two schedules. Vaccinee samples were obtained from the UK trials COV001 and COV002, which included a single-blind randomized controlled phase 2/3 trial of AZD1222 (ChAdOx1 nCoV-19) in healthy adults. Trial participant PBMC samples were collected at day 0 and day 28 after the second dose for TCRbeta chain sequencing. As regards this clone: The antigen this receptor binds is unknown. Qualities for individual bases were not recorded, and no much larger clone is one base off.

This TCR came from an adult who received the AZD1222 COVID-19 vaccine. Sequenced here: peripheral blood, sampled 28 days after the second AZD1222 dose. The receptor chain draws on TRBV25-1 and TRBJ2-7; TRBD1 is perhaps the D gene, given 6 matching bases. For the CDR3, the sequence is CASSERTVRSEQYF. The DNA reads as follows: TGTGCCAGCAGTGAAAGGACAGTAAGGTCCGAGCAGTACTTC.